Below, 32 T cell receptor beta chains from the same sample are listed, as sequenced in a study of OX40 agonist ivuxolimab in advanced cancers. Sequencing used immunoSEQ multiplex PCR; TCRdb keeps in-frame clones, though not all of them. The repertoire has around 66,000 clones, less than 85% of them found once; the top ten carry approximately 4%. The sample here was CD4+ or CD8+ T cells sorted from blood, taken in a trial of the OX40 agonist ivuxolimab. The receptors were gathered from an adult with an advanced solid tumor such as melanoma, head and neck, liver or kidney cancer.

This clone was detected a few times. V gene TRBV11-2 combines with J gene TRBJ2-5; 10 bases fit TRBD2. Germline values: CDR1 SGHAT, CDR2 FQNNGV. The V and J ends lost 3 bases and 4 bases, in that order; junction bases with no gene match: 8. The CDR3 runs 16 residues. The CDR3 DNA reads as TGTGCCAGCAGCTTTGGTAGCGGGGGGTTAGGAGAGACCCAGTACTTC. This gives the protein CASSFGSGGLGETQYF.

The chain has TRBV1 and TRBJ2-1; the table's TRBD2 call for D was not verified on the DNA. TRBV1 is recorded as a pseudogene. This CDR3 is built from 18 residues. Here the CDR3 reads CTSSQVILLAGDYNEQFF. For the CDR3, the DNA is TGCACCAGCAGCCAAGTAATTCTACTAGCGGGAGACTACAATGAGCAGTTCTTC.

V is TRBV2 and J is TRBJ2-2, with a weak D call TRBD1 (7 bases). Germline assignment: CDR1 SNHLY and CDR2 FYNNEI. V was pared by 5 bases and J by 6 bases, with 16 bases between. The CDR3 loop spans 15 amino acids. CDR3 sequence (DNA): TGTGCCAGCAGTAGGGACTCTAGGGGGCCCGGGGAGCTGTTTTTT. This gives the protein CASSRDSRGPGELFF.

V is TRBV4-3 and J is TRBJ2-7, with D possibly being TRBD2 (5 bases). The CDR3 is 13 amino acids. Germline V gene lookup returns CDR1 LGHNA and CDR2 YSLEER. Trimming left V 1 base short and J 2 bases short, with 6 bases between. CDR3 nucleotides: TGCGCCAGCAGCCAAGGGAGGCCCTACGAGCAGTACTTC. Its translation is CASSQGRPYEQYF.

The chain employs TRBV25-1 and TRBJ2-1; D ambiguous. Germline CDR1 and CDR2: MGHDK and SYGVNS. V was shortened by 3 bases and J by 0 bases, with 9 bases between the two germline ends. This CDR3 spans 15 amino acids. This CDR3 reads CASSDPVVSYNEQFF. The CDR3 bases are TGTGCCAGCAGTGATCCCGTCGTCTCCTACAATGAGCAGTTCTTC.

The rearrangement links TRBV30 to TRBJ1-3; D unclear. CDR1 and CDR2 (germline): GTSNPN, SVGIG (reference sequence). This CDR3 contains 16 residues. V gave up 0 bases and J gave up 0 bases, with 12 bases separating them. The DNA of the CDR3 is TGTGCCTGGAGTGTACTGGCCCTTTTCTCTGGAAACACCATATATTTT. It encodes CAWSVLALFSGNTIYF.

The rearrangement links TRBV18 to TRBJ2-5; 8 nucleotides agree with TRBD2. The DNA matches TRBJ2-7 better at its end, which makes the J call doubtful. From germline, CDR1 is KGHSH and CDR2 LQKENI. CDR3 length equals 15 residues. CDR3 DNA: TGTGCCAGCTCACCTGCGGGACTAGGGGCGAACGAGCAGTACTTC. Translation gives CASSPAGLGANEQYF.

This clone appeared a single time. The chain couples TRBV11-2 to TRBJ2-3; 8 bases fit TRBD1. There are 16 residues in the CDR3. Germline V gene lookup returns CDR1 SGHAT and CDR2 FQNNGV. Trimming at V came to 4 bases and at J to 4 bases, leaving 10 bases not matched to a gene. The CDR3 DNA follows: TGTGCCAGCAGCTCGCACAGGGGGTTTAACGCAGATACGCAGTATTTT. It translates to CASSSHRGFNADTQYF.

CDR3 coding DNA: TGCAGCGTTGCAGGGACAAGCAATCAGCCCCAGCATTTT. This translates into CSVAGTSNQPQHF. The chain employs TRBV29-1 and TRBJ1-5; possibly TRBD1 for D (6 bases). Trimming took 4 bases from V and 1 from J, leaving 8 bases between them. The CDR3 has 13 residues. Germline V CDR1 and CDR2: SQVTM, ANQGSEA.

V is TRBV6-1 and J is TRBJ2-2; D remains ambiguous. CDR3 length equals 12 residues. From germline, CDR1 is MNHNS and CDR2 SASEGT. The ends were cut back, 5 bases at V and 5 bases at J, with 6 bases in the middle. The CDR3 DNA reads TGTGCCAGCAGTAAGTGGACCGGGGAGCTGTTTTTT. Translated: CASSKWTGELFF.

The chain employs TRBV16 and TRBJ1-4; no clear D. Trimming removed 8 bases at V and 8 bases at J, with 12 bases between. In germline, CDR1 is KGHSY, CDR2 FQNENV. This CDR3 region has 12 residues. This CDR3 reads CASGEKEEKLFF. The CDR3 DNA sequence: TGTGCCAGCGGGGAAAAGGAGGAAAAACTGTTTTTT.

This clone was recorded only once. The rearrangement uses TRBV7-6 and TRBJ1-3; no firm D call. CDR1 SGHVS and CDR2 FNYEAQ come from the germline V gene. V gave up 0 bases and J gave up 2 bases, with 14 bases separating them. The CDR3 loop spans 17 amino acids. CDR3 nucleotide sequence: TGTGCCAGCAGCTTAGCCGGAGCGTCGCGGGCTGGAAACACCATATATTTT. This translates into CASSLAGASRAGNTIYF.

For the CDR3, the DNA is TGTGCCAGCAGCTTGAGCGGGACTAGCGCCACAGATACGCAGTATTTT. Protein sequence: CASSLSGTSATDTQYF. This rearrangement joins TRBV5-5 to TRBJ2-3; 10 bases map to TRBD2. The CDR3 runs 16 residues. V shed 1 base and J 2 bases; nucleotides not matched to a gene: 4. Germline assignment: CDR1 SGHKS and CDR2 YYEKEE (reference sequence).

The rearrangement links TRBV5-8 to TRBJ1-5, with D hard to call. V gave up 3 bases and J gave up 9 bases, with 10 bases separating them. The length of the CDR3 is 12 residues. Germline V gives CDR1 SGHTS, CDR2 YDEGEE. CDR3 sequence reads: CASSYRKGPQHF. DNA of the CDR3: TGTGCCAGCAGCTACCGAAAAGGGCCCCAGCATTTT.

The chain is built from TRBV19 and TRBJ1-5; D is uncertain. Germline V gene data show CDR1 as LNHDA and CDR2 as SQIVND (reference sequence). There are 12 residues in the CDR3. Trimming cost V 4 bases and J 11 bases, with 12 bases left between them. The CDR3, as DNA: TGTGCCAGTAGTAACCCTGATGAAGCCCAGCATTTT. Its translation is CASSNPDEAQHF. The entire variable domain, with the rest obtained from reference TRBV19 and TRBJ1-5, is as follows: DGGITQSPKYLFRKEGQNVTLSCEQNLNHDAMYWYRQDPGQGLRLIYYSQIVNDFQKGDIAEGYSVSREKKESFPLTVTSAQKNPTAFYLCASSNPDEAQHFGDGTRLSIL.

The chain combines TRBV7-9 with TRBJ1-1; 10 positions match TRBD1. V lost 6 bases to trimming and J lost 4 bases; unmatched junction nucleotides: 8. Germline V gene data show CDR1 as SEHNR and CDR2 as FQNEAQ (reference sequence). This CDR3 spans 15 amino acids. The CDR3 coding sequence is TGTGCCAGCAGACCGGACAGGGGGGCTGGCACTGAAGCTTTCTTT. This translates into CASRPDRGAGTEAFF.

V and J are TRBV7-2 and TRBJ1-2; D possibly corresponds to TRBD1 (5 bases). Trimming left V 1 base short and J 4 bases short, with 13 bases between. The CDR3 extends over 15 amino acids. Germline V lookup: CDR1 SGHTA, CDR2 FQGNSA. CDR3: CASSLGGLSIYGYTF. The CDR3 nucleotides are TGTGCCAGCAGCTTAGGGGGCCTGAGTATCTATGGCTACACCTTC.

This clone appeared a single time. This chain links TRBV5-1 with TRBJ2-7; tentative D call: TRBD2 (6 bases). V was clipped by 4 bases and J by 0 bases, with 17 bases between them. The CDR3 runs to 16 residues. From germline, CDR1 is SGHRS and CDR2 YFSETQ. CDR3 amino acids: CASSVGLATLSYEQYF. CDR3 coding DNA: TGCGCCAGCAGCGTGGGGCTAGCGACGCTCTCCTACGAGCAGTACTTC.

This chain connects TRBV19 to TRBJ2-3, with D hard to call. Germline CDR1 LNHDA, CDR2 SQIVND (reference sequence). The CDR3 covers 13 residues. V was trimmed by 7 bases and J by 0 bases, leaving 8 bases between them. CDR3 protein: CASTKASTDTQYF. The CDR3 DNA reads TGTGCCAGTACGAAGGCTAGCACAGATACGCAGTATTTT.

The CDR3 region has the DNA TGTGCCAGCAGCCCACGACTAGGCGGCCAAGAGACCCAGTACTTC. Translated: CASSPRLGGQETQYF. The V gene is TRBV7-2, the J gene TRBJ2-5; tentative D call: TRBD2 (6 bases). In germline, CDR1 is SGHTA, CDR2 FQGNSA. The CDR3 is 15 residues long. The V end lost 5 bases, the J end lost 1 base, and 14 bases lay between the germline ends.

CDR3 nucleotide sequence: TGTGCCAGCAGCTTATTGGGGGGTGACTACACTGAAGCTTTCTTT. Protein: CASSLLGGDYTEAFF. The J gene is TRBJ1-1, the V gene TRBV7-3, with D possibly matching TRBD1 (5 bases). With 2 bases removed from V and 3 bases from J, the gap between germline ends came to 13 bases. Per the germline V gene, CDR1 is SGHTA and CDR2 is FQGTGA. The CDR3 runs 15 residues.

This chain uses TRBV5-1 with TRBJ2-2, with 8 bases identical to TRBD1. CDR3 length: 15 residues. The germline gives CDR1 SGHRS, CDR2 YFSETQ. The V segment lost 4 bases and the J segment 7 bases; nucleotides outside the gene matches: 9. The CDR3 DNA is TGCGCCAGCAGCCTACGGACAGGGTCTGGCGGGGAGCTGTTTTTT. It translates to CASSLRTGSGGELFF.

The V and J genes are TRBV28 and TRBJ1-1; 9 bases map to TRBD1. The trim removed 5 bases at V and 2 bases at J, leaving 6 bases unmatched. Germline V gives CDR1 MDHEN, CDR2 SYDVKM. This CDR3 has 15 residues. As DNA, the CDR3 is TGTGCCAGCAGTACAGGGGGCCTGAGAAACACTGAAGCTTTCTTT. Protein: CASSTGGLRNTEAFF.

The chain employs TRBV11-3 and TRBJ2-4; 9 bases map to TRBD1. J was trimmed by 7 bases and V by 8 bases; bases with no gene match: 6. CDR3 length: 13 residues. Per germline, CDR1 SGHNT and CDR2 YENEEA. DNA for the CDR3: TGTGCCAGCTCCGGGACAGGGAGTAACATTCAGTACTTC. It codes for CASSGTGSNIQYF.

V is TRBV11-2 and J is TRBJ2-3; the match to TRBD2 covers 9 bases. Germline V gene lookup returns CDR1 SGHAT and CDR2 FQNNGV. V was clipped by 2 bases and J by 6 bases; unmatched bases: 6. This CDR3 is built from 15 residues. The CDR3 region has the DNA TGTGCCAGCAGCTTAAAAATAGCGGGAGTGGATACGCAGTATTTT. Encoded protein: CASSLKIAGVDTQYF.

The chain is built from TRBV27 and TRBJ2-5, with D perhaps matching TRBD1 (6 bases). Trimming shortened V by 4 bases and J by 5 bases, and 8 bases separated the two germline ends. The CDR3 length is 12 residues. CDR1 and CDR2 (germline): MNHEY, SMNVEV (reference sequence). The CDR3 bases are TGTGCCAGCAGTTGGCAGGGGGAGACCCAGTACTTC. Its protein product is CASSWQGETQYF.

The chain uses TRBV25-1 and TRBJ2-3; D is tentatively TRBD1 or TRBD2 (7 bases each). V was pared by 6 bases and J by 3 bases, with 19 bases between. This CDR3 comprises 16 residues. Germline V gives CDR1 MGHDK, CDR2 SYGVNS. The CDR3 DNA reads TGTGCCAGCAGGACCCCAGGGGGGGGTGGGACAGATACGCAGTATTTT. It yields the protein CASRTPGGGGTDTQYF. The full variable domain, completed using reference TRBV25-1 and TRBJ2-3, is EADIYQTPRYLVIGTGKKITLECSQTMGHDKMYWYQQDPGMELHLIHYSYGVNSTEKGDLSSESTVSRIRTEHFPLTLESARPSHTSQYLCASRTPGGGGTDTQYFGPGTRLTVL.

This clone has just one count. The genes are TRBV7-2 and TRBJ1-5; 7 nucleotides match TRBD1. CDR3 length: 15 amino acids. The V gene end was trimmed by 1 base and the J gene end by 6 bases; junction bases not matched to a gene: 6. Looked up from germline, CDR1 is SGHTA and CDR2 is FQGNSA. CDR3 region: CASSLGQGRSQPQHF. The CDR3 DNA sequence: TGTGCCAGCAGCTTAGGACAGGGACGGAGTCAGCCCCAGCATTTT.

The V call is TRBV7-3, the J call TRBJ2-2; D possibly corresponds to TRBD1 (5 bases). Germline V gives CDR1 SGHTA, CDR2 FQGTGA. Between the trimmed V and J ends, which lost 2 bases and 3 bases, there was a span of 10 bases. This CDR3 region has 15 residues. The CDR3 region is CASSLAGIYTGELFF. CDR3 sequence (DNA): TGTGCCAGCAGCTTAGCAGGGATATACACCGGGGAGCTGTTTTTT.

CDR3 sequence: CASSPRLGWGQETQYF. CDR3 sequence (DNA): TGTGCCAGCTCACCACGGCTGGGATGGGGCCAAGAGACCCAGTACTTC. J is TRBJ2-5 and V is TRBV18, with D unresolved. The V end was cut by 1 base, the J end by 1 base, with 13 bases between. The CDR3 contains 16 residues. Germline CDR1 and CDR2: KGHSH and LQKENI.

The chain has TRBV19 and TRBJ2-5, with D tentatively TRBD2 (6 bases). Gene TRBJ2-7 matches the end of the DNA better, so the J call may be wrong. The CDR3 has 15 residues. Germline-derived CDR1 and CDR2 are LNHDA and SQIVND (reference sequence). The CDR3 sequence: CASSISGKQTYEQYF. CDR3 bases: TGTGCCAGTAGTATTAGCGGCAAACAGACCTACGAGCAGTACTTC.

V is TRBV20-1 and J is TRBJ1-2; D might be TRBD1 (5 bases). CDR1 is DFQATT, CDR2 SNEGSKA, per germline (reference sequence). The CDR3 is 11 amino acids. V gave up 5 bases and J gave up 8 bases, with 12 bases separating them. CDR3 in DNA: TGCAGTGCTCTCATTTGGGGGGGCTACACCTTC. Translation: CSALIWGGYTF.